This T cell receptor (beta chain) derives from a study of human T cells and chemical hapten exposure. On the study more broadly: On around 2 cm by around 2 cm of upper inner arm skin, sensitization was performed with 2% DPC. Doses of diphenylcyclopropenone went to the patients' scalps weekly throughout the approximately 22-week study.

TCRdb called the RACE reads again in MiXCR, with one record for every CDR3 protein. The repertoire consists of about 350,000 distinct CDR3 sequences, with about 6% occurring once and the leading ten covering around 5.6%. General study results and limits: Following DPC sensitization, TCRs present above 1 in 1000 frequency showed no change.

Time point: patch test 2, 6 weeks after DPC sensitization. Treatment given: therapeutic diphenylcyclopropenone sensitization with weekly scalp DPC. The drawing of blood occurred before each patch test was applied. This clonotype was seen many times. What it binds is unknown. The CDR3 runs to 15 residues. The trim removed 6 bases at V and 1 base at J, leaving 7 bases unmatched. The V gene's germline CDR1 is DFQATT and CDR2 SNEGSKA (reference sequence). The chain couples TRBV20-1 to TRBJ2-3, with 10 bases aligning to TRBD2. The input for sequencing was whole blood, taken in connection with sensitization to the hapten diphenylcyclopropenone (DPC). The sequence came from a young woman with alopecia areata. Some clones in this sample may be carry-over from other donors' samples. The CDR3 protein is CSAGIAGGRTDTQYF. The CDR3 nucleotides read TGCAGTGCGGGGATAGCGGGGGGACGCACAGATACGCAGTATTTT.